This T cell receptor beta chain was retrieved from a study of blood T cell repertoires in COVID-19. Measured with immunoSEQ multiplex PCR; TCRdb has only the in-frame clones, and not every one. This table holds roughly 180,000 clones, 85% found once. CDR1 is ENHRY, CDR2 SYGVKD, per germline. CDR3 length: 17 amino acids. The junction had 10 bases not matched to a gene; V was cut back by 0 bases and J by 3 bases. Source material: peripheral blood. The J gene is TRBJ2-7, the V gene TRBV10-3; 8 positions match TRBD1. This TCR derives from a woman in her forties or fifties with COVID-19, enrolled during active disease. The CDR3, as DNA: TGTGCCATCAGTGAGTCGCCCCTTAGCGACAGGGGCTACGAGCAGTACTTC. It encodes CAISESPLSDRGYEQYF.